These 19 T cell receptor beta chains were sequenced from one sample in a study of monozygotic twins with inflammatory bowel disease. TCRdb re-called the 5' RACE reads; every CDR3 protein appears as one record, without DNA. This sample's clone table lists some 170,000 distinct CDR3 sequences. What was sequenced was blood. The receptor source for this set is a human donor with ulcerative colitis or Crohn's disease, or a healthy co-twin of an affected twin (not recorded which).

The V gene is TRBV19, the J gene TRBJ2-1; TCRdb names TRBD2, which stays unverified in the absence of DNA. In germline, CDR1 is LNHDA, CDR2 SQIVND (reference sequence). The CDR3 runs 14 residues. The CDR3 reads CASRLAETHNEQFF.

V is TRBV2 and J is TRBJ2-2; the D gene TCRdb calls, TRBD2, cannot be checked with no DNA. CDR1 is SNHLY, CDR2 FYNNEI, per germline. The CDR3 totals 13 residues. The CDR3 protein is CASSVERTGELFF.

The V and J genes are TRBV3-1 and TRBJ2-3; no DNA is available, so the TRBD2 call from TCRdb remains unchecked. The CDR3 is 16 amino acids. CDR1 and CDR2 (germline): LGHDT, YNNKEL (reference sequence). CDR3 protein: CASSQVLAGGADTQYF.

The gene calls are TRBV5-4 and TRBJ2-1; TCRdb proposes TRBD1, but this gene call is untestable without DNA. Germline V lookup: CDR1 SGHNT, CDR2 YYREEE (reference sequence). This CDR3 has 17 residues. The CDR3 is CASSVFGGWGVYNEQFF. Using reference TRBV5-4 and TRBJ2-1 for the parts outside the CDR3, the full variable domain is ETGVTQSPTHLIKTRGQQVTLRCSSQSGHNTVSWYQQALGQGPQFIFQYYREEENGRGNFPPRFSGLQFPNYSSELNVNALELDDSALYLCASSVFGGWGVYNEQFFGPGTRLTVL.

The CDR3 reads CASSTHQGGDYGYTF. This chain joins TRBV9 and TRBJ1-2; TCRdb indicates TRBD1, and absent DNA this call remains unverified. The CDR3 sequence is 15 residues long. Germline assignment: CDR1 SGDLS and CDR2 YYNGEE.

The chain carries TRBV5-1 and TRBJ2-2; TCRdb picks TRBD2, but there is no DNA to check that call. This CDR3 region has 15 residues. Germline CDR1 SGHRS, CDR2 YFSETQ. CDR3 sequence reads: CASSLDGAHTGELFF. Based on the CDR3 plus reference TRBV5-1 and TRBJ2-2, the full variable domain is KAGVTQTPRYLIKTRGQQVTLSCSPISGHRSVSWYQQTPGQGLQFLFEYFSETQRNKGNFPGRFSGRQFSNSRSEMNVSTLELGDSALYLCASSLDGAHTGELFFGEGSRLTVL.

The V gene is TRBV2, the J gene TRBJ1-5; TCRdb names TRBD1, which stays unverified in the absence of DNA. The V gene's germline CDR1 is SNHLY and CDR2 FYNNEI. This CDR3 spans 15 amino acids. Here the CDR3 reads CASSLGGYSNQPQHF.

The chain links TRBV11-2 to TRBJ1-1; no DNA is available, so the TRBD1 call from TCRdb remains unchecked. Germline CDR1 is SGHAT and CDR2 is FQNNGV. The CDR3 totals 16 residues. CDR3 sequence reads: CASSPTAGTLNTEAFF.

The chain joins TRBV5-1 to TRBJ2-1; TCRdb's D gene call, TRBD2, goes unchecked for lack of DNA. This CDR3 contains 13 residues. Germline V gene data show CDR1 as SGHRS and CDR2 as YFSETQ. The CDR3 sequence: CASSLTSVREQFF.

The chain is built from TRBV12-3 or TRBV12-4 and TRBJ2-3; with no DNA, the TCRdb D assignment of TRBD2 cannot be verified. The CDR3 runs to 15 residues. CDR3: CASSSASEATDTQYF.

The chain links TRBV4-1 to TRBJ1-1; TCRdb calls TRBD1, which cannot be checked without DNA. The CDR3 is made up of 15 amino acids. Looked up from germline, CDR1 is MGHRA and CDR2 is YSYEKL. The CDR3: CASSQEGAGVTEAFF.

V usage is TRBV20-1 and J usage is TRBJ1-1. Looked up from germline, CDR1 is DFQATT and CDR2 is SNEGSKA (reference sequence). The CDR3 spans 18 residues. This CDR3 is CSARDFTTQGRKNTEAFF.

The chain has TRBV10-3 and TRBJ2-1; with no DNA, the TCRdb D assignment of TRBD2 cannot be verified. CDR1 is ENHRY, CDR2 SYGVKD, per germline. CDR3 length equals 15 residues. CDR3 loop: CAISGTSGSFNEQFF.

The J gene is TRBJ2-2, the V gene TRBV5-4; TCRdb reports TRBD2, a call that lacks DNA to check it against. This CDR3 is 16 amino acids long. CDR1 and CDR2 from the germline V gene are SGHNT and YYREEE (reference sequence). The CDR3 protein is CASSLDLLAGTGELFF.

This chain uses TRBV18 with TRBJ2-7; as DNA is missing, the TRBD1 call by TCRdb cannot be tested. Germline V gene sequence: CDR1 KGHSH, CDR2 LQKENI. The CDR3 length is 16 residues. The chain's CDR3 is CASSPWGPTSSYELYF.

The chain has TRBV20-1 and TRBJ1-4. The CDR3 is 14 residues long. Looked up from germline, CDR1 is DFQATT and CDR2 is SNEGSKA (reference sequence). The CDR3 loop reads CSARTSRTTEKLFF.

This chain uses TRBV3-1 with TRBJ2-1; the D gene TCRdb calls, TRBD2, cannot be checked with no DNA. Germline CDR1 and CDR2: LGHDT and YNNKEL (reference sequence). This CDR3 region has 17 residues. CDR3 region: CASSQDVTSGDYNEQFF.

The chain is built from TRBV3-1 and TRBJ2-2. CDR1 is LGHDT and CDR2 is YNNKEL in the germline V gene (reference sequence). This CDR3 region has 14 residues. The CDR3 spells CASSHGSNTGELFF.

The rearrangement uses TRBV12-3 or TRBV12-4 and TRBJ2-1; TCRdb names TRBD1, which stays unverified in the absence of DNA. CDR3 length equals 16 residues. The chain's CDR3 is CASTPLTGIPYNEQFF.